These 2 T cell receptor beta chains were sequenced from one sample in a study of control samples from healthy donors and cancer patients. The method was immunoSEQ multiplex PCR; TCRdb's version includes in-frame clones alone and lacks a portion of them. Counted here are about 250,000 clones, 82% occurring once; the ten biggest clones make up about 14%. Source material: PBMCs. All receptors derive from a woman aged 55-69 years with lung cancer.

This chain connects TRBV5-1 to TRBJ1-2; 8 positions agree with TRBD1. The CDR3 runs to 14 residues. CDR1 SGHRS and CDR2 YFSETQ come from the germline V gene. V shed 4 bases and J 7 bases; nucleotides not matched to a gene: 9. The CDR3 protein is CASSGSSTGVGYTF. CDR3 in DNA: TGCGCCAGCAGCGGATCCTCGACAGGGGTTGGCTACACCTTC.

The gene calls are TRBV5-4 and TRBJ2-1, with 9 bases fitting TRBD2. The V segment lost 0 bases and the J segment 8 bases; nucleotides outside the gene matches: 0. There are 13 residues in the CDR3. Germline V lookup: CDR1 SGHNT, CDR2 YYREEE (reference sequence). The CDR3 loop is CASSLGTSDEQFF. The CDR3 DNA sequence: TGTGCCAGCAGCTTGGGGACTAGCGATGAGCAGTTCTTC.